This is a list of T cell receptor beta chains from one sample in a study of persistence of HIV-infected CD4 T cells. The antigens these receptors bind are not known. Profiling relied on immunoSEQ multiplex PCR, and the TCRdb table lists in-frame clones only, not all of them. The table lists tens of thousands of clones, approximately 74% of them singletons. The source material was CD4+ T cells sorted from PBMCs after approximately 20-hour stimulation, sampled from a patient who received antiretroviral therapy. The receptor set was obtained from an adult man with HIV who was CMV-seropositive. Both conserved end residues are part of each CDR3. Not all rows give a size; the values are once, few, many and, for expanded clones, a class.

length: 17; V: TRBV7-2; size: -; CDR3: CASRPRAGLKTGNEQFF
length: 15; V: TRBV3-1/TRBV3-2; size: -; CDR3: CASSLRTSYQETQYF
length: 16; V: TRBV9; size: -; CDR3: CASSVISGSGTGELFF
length: 11; V: TRBV20-1; size: few; CDR3: CSARLQRGAFF
length: 16; V: TRBV18; size: -; CDR3: CASSLEPLGYNSPLHF
length: 15; V: TRBV10-2; size: few; CDR3: CASMGGRGRNTEAFF
length: 14; V: TRBV9; size: -; CDR3: CASTQRGGGDTQYF
length: 13; V: TRBV2; size: -; CDR3: CASNTRGVEGYTF
length: 13; V: TRBV19; size: -; CDR3: CASRDFNGEKLFF
length: 18; V: TRBV24-1; size: -; CDR3: CATSDLTATGEHGYGYTF
length: 16; V: TRBV7-3; size: -; CDR3: CASSPTPGFGANVLTF
length: 18; V: TRBV5-1; size: -; CDR3: CASSSQRGESFINNEQFF
length: 11; V: TRBV27; size: -; CDR3: CASSSQVEQFF
length: 15; V: TRBV19; size: -; CDR3: CASSIRPWQGNEQFF
length: 13; V: TRBV29-1; size: -; CDR3: CSVDPRQGTGYTF
length: 16; V: TRBV18; size: -; CDR3: CASSPQTGLSTDTQYF
length: 15; V: TRBV7-9; size: -; CDR3: CASSLSRGGQETQYF
length: 14; V: TRBV10-3; size: -; CDR3: CAISDSRDTDTQYF
length: 17; V: TRBV7-2; size: once; CDR3: CASSTRLAGGSTDTQYF
length: 15; V: TRBV11-3; size: -; CDR3: CASSLGGNAGNTIYF
length: 15; V: TRBV5-1; size: -; CDR3: CASSPRRAVNTEAFF
length: 16; V: TRBV10-1; size: -; CDR3: CASSESPGTGGSEAFF
length: 14; V: TRBV18; size: -; CDR3: CASSYGQMNTEAFF
length: 13; V: TRBV7-9; size: -; CDR3: CASGGQGSGELFF
length: 16; V: TRBV2; size: -; CDR3: CASSTSGGAFTGELFF
length: 17; V: TRBV19; size: -; CDR3: CASTGGRGDFGANVLTF